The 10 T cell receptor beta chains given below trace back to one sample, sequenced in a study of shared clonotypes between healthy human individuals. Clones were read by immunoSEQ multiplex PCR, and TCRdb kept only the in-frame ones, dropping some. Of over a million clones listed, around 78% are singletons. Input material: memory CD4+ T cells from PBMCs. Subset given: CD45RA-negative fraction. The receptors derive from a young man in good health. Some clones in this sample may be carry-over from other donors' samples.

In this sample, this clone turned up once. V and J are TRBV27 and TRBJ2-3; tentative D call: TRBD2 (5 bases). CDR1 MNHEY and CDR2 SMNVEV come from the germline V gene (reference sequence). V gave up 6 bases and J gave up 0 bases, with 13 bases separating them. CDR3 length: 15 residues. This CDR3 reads CASRWRASSTDTQYF. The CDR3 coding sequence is TGTGCCAGCAGATGGCGGGCATCTAGCACAGATACGCAGTATTTT.

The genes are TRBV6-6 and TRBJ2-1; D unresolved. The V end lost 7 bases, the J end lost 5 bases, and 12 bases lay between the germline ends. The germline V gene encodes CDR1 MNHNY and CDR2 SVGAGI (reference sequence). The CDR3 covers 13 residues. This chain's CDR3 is CASMGPRDNEQFF. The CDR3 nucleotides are TGTGCCAGCATGGGTCCCCGGGACAATGAGCAGTTCTTC.

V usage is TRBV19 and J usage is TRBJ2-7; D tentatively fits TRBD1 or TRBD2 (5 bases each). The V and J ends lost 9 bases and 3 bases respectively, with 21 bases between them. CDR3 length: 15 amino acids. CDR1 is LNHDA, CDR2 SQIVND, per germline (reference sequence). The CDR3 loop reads CASSRKRDGNYEQYF. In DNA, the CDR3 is TGTGCCAGCTCCCGTAAACGGGACGGAAACTACGAGCAGTACTTC.

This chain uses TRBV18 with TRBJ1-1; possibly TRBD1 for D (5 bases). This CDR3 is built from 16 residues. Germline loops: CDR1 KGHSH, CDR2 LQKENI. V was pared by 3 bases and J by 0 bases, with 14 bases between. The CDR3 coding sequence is TGTGCCAGCTCACCCGGGCAGGGAATTTTGAACACTGAAGCTTTCTTT. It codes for CASSPGQGILNTEAFF.

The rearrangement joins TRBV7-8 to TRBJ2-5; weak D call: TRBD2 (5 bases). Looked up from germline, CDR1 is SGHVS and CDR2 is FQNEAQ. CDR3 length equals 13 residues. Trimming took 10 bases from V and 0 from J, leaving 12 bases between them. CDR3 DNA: TGTGCCATTCTAAGGACTGACCAAGAGACCCAGTACTTC. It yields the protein CAILRTDQETQYF.

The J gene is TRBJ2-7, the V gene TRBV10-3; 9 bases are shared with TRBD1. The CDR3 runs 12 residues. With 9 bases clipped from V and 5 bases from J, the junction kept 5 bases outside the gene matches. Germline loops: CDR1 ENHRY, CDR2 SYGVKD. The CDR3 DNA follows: TGTGCCATACGGACAGGGGACCACGAGCAGTACTTC. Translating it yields CAIRTGDHEQYF.

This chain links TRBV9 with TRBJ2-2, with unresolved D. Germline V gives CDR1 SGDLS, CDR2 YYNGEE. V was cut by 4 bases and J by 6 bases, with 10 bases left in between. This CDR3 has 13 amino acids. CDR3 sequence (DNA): TGTGCCAGCAGCTTCGACCACGCCGGGGAGCTGTTTTTT. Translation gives CASSFDHAGELFF.

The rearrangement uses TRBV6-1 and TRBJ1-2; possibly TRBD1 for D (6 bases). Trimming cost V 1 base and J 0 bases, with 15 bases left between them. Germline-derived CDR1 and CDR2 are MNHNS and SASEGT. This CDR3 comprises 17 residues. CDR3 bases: TGTGCCAGCAGTGAAGTATATTTGTGGACAGCTAACTATGGCTACACCTTC. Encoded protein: CASSEVYLWTANYGYTF.

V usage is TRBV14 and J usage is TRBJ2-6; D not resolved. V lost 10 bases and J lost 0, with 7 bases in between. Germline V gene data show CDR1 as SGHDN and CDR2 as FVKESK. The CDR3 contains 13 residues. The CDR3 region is CAIQRSGANVLTF. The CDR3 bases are TGTGCCATCCAGCGCTCTGGGGCCAACGTCCTGACTTTC.

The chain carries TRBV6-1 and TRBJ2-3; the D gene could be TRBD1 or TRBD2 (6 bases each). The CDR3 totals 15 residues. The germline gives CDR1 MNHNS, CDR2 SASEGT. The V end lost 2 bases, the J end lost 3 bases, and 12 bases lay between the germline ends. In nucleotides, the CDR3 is TGTGCCAGCAGTGAAATGGGGGGCAGAACAGATACGCAGTATTTT. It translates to CASSEMGGRTDTQYF.